The clone carrying this T cell receptor beta chain was seen many times. The target antigen is unknown. The sample is drawn from a study of read filtering for tumor transcriptome and immune sequencing. Whole-study context: After DNase treatment, RNA was made into whole-transcriptome libraries. IR-seq gave about 3.5 to 10.27 million TCR reads per sample; RNA-seq gave roughly 75 to 1,400. Study observations and caveats: RNA-seq captured clonotypes less deeply and reliably than IR-seq. The sorted CD138-negative fraction was a mixed bone marrow immune population, not purified T cells.

This library used approximately 390 ng RNA and molecular barcoded adaptors spanning alpha/delta and beta/gamma chains. TCRdb re-analysed the reads in MiXCR, keeping a single row per CDR3 protein. The sample lists 20,000 to 30,000 distinct CDR3 sequences, around a fifth occurring once. Germline loops: CDR1 MDHEN, CDR2 SYDVKM. This CDR3 comprises 15 residues. J lost 8 bases, V lost 5 bases, and 7 bases had no gene match. V and J are TRBV28 and TRBJ1-4, with 11 bases that match TRBD1. The source material was a population of CD138-negative cells sorted from bone marrow. The clonotype comes from a donor at least 40 years old with multiple myeloma. CDR3 DNA: TGTGCCAGCAGTCTCGGCGGGACAGGGGGAGAAAAACTGTTTTTT. Translated: CASSLGGTGGEKLFF.